This TCR beta chain was observed in a study of T-cell memory formation after mild COVID-19 (dated by TCRdb to the early 2020s). Study-level background: TCR sequence clusters from the two donors were largely donor specific. In two donors, T-cell clones that expanded and contracted after mild COVID-19 were followed by sequencing TCRalpha and TCRbeta repertoires longitudinally. The cohort comprised two young, previously healthy adult volunteers, one female and one male. The full study reports these points: Some responding clones were found in pre-infection memory, which suggests that pre-existing cross-reactive memory T cells took part in the SARS-CoV-2 response. Contracting CD4+ clones appeared mostly in the CM and EM memory subsets, whereas CD8+ clones were enriched in EMRA. Only a couple of mild cases were covered in the study, and larger cohorts including severe cases with pre-infection samples were considered necessary. SARS-CoV-2 specificity was not confirmed for the second-wave clones peaking on day 37. Balanced CD4/CD8 phenotypes were observed for clones contracting from day 15 to 85, whereas a bias towards CD4+ was observed for a second wave of clones expanding from day 15 to 37.

This clonotype has more than one count but fewer than ten. Which antigen it targets is not known. No per-base quality is available; no much larger clone lies one base away. The run used an Illumina NovaSeq 6000. TCRalpha and TCRbeta cDNA libraries were constructed by 5'RACE with constant-segment primers, with sample barcodes and unique molecular identifiers being introduced. Trizol reagent was used to extract RNA from every sample. The libraries were amplified in two PCR steps, and the second step added a second sample barcode and Illumina TruSeq adapters. Sequencing of libraries was performed on an Illumina NovaSeq with 2 x 150 bp paired-end reads. On the study's bioinformatics: The reads were demultiplexed and collapsed into UMI-guided consensus sequences using migec v1.2.7. Using mixcr v2.1.11, the UMI consensuses were aligned to TRA and TRB V and J templates and assembled into clonotypes. A clonotype was counted as expanded or contracted only if both edgeR and NoisET called the change significant, with noise models trained on biological replicates. For edgeR calls, the cutoffs were a false discovery rate-adjusted p below 0.01 and a log2 fold-change threshold of 1. As an exploratory analysis of dynamics, PCA with hierarchical clustering was applied to max-normalized trajectories of the 1000 most abundant clonotypes. The CD4 or CD8 phenotype of responding clones was assigned using the separately sequenced CD4+ and CD8+ repertoires. TCRdb's own reprocessing of the public reads used fastp at Q25 and MiXCR and kept productive beta chains. Duplicate CDR3 protein sequences are folded into a single record with the most common DNA and genes. These V and J calls are TCRdb output, not the study's own analysis. Recorded for this sample are 300,000 to 350,000 distinct CDR3 sequences; 10% to 15% of them occurred a single time. About a fifth of the sample is in the top ten clones.

PBMCs were isolated by Ficoll-Paque density gradient centrifugation. Clipping removes 4 bases from V and 1 base from J, with 5 as the unmatched junction base count. Reading the germline V gene (reference sequence) gives CDR1 SEHNR and CDR2 FQNEAQ. Spanning cysteine to phenylalanine, the CDR3 consists of 15 amino acids. Just the 45-base CDR3 DNA is kept, in frame starting at base 1. The TCR originated in a man between 18 and 29 years old who had mild COVID-19 (a few samples of this study predate the infection). The sample titles of this study are shuffled in the database, so cell type and time point are left out; the donor was told from shared clones. Recombination connected TRBV7-9 to TRBJ1-1, with 8 junctional bases fitting TRBD1. Sequencing was performed on PBMCs or a T cell subset sorted from them (not recorded which). This receptor carries the CDR3 CASSWDRSRNTEAFF. The DNA sequence is given as TGTGCCAGCAGCTGGGACAGGAGCCGGAACACTGAAGCTTTCTTT.